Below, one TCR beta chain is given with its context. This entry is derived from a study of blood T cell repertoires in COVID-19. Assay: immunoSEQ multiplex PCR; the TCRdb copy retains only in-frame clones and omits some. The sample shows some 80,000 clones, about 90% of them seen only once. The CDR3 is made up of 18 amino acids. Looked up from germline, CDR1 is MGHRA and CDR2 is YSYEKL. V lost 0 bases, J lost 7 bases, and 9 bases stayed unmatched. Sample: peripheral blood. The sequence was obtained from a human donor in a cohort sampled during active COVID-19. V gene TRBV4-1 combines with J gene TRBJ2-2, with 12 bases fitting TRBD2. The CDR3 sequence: CASSQDQTSGRFGGELFF. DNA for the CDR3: TGCGCCAGCAGCCAAGACCAGACTAGCGGGAGATTCGGCGGGGAGCTGTTTTTT.